Presented here are 17 T cell receptor beta chains from one specimen sequenced in a study of early T cells in non-severe SARS-CoV-2 infection. TCRdb independently ran MiXCR on the 5' RACE reads; one entry per CDR3 protein. The repertoire consists of tens of thousands of distinct CDR3 sequences, with around 5% occurring once and the leading ten covering just under 30%. Sequencing input: whole blood. These receptors originate from an adult who was a healthcare worker with PCR-confirmed SARS-CoV-2 infection or an uninfected control (not recorded which).

There are many counts of this clonotype. The rearrangement joins TRBV11-3 to TRBJ2-2; 7 nucleotides agree with TRBD1. Germline trimming cut 2 bases from V and 4 bases from J; bases unmatched to any gene: 4. The CDR3 runs 15 residues. Germline CDR1 reads SGHNT; CDR2 reads YENEEA. CDR3 region: CASSLRGPGTGELFF. In nucleotides, the CDR3 is TGTGCCAGCAGCTTAAGGGGGCCAGGCACCGGGGAGCTGTTTTTT.

CDR3 coding DNA: TGTGCCAGCAGCCAACGGCGGGAAAACACCGGGGAGCTGTTTTTT. It encodes CASSQRRENTGELFF. The chain joins TRBV3-1 to TRBJ2-2; possible D gene TRBD2, 6 bases. Germline assignment: CDR1 LGHDT and CDR2 YNNKEL (reference sequence). The CDR3 is made up of 15 amino acids. V was clipped by 2 bases and J by 2 bases, with 9 bases between them.

This clonotype was counted many times. V and J are TRBV6-5 and TRBJ2-5; a possible D gene is TRBD1 (5 bases). The V gene's germline CDR1 is MNHEY and CDR2 SVGAGI. The CDR3 has 17 residues. V lost 0 bases to trimming and J lost 5 bases, with 19 bases between them. The CDR3 region has the DNA TGTGCCAGCAGTTACTCGGGGCGAACAGTGAGTTACGAGACCCAGTACTTC. Translating gives CASSYSGRTVSYETQYF.

The chain recombines TRBV7-2 with TRBJ1-2; weak D call: TRBD1 (6 bases). CDR3 size: 14 residues. The V end lost 1 base, the J end lost 7 bases, and 13 bases lay between the germline ends. The germline gives CDR1 SGHTA, CDR2 FQGNSA. The CDR3 here is CASSLGTAGAGYTF. The CDR3 DNA reads as TGTGCCAGCAGCTTAGGGACAGCCGGGGCTGGCTACACCTTC. The entire variable domain, with the rest obtained from reference TRBV7-2 and TRBJ1-2, is as follows: GAGVSQSPSNKVTEKGKDVELRCDPISGHTALYWYRQSLGQGLEFLIYFQGNSAPDKSGLPSDRFSAERTGGSVSTLTIQRTQQEDSAVYLCASSLGTAGAGYTFGSGTRLTVV.

This clonotype has at least ten counts. Relative to the germline gene, one junction end is altered; a read error may explain this. The V gene is TRBV7-7, the J gene TRBJ2-7, with 9 positions matching TRBD1. From germline, CDR1 is SSHAT and CDR2 FNYEAQ (reference sequence). This CDR3 has 15 residues. The CDR3 nucleotides read TGTGCTAGCAGCTTAGGACAGGGGACGACCTACGAGCAGTACTTC. Translation gives CASSLGQGTTYEQYF.

This clonotype was detected many times. The V gene is TRBV19, the J gene TRBJ1-5; the match to TRBD1 covers 8 bases. The CDR3 is 15 residues long. CDR1 is LNHDA and CDR2 is SQIVND in the germline V gene (reference sequence). V shed 4 bases and J 7 bases; nucleotides not matched to a gene: 9. The CDR3 reads CASSTEDRVGQPQHF. CDR3 bases: TGTGCCAGTAGTACAGAGGACAGGGTGGGACAGCCCCAGCATTTT.

This clonotype was detected ten times or more. The rearrangement links TRBV4-3 to TRBJ1-5; D call uncertain. The germline CDR1 and CDR2 sequences are LGHNA and YSLEER. Trimming removed 8 bases from V and 3 bases from J, with 14 bases in between. The CDR3 runs to 14 residues. The CDR3 protein is CASGNVGNNQPQHF. DNA for the CDR3: TGCGCCAGCGGCAATGTGGGGAACAATCAGCCCCAGCATTTT.

The rearrangement links TRBV7-2 to TRBJ2-7; D gene unclear. Germline V gives CDR1 SGHTA, CDR2 FQGNSA. This CDR3 has 15 residues. The germline V and J ends were trimmed by 6 bases and 5 bases, with 20 bases remaining between them. The CDR3 here is CASRPSGSRVDEQYF. The CDR3 bases are TGTGCCAGCAGACCTTCCGGTTCGAGAGTCGACGAGCAGTACTTC.

This clonotype was seen repeatedly, ten times or more. This chain connects TRBV20-1 to TRBJ2-5; unclear D gene. Germline V gives CDR1 DFQATT, CDR2 SNEGSKA (reference sequence). The CDR3 contains 15 residues. With 4 bases removed from V and 4 bases from J, the gap between germline ends came to 19 bases. The CDR3 DNA sequence: TGCAGTGCTACCTCCTCCCCGGGCGGTGGAGAGACCCAGTACTTC. Protein sequence: CSATSSPGGGETQYF.

This clonotype was seen ten or more times. CDR3 sequence reads: CASKSGGLLGNEQFF. The CDR3 nucleotides are TGTGCCAGTAAAAGCGGGGGGCTCCTAGGGAATGAGCAGTTCTTC. The rearrangement uses TRBV5-6 and TRBJ2-1; TRBD2 matches at 9 bases. Germline CDR1 is SGHDT and CDR2 is YYEEEE. The CDR3 loop spans 15 amino acids. V lost 8 bases to trimming and J lost 7 bases; unmatched junction nucleotides: 13.

At least ten counts were recorded for this clonotype. The chain recombines TRBV19 with TRBJ1-2, with a weak D call TRBD1 (6 bases). This CDR3 is 14 amino acids long. Germline V lookup: CDR1 LNHDA, CDR2 SQIVND (reference sequence). The V end lost 5 bases, the J end lost 2 bases, and 12 bases lay between the germline ends. DNA of the CDR3: TGTGCCAGTAGTTTGGACAGAACCAACTATGGCTACACCTTC. Protein: CASSLDRTNYGYTF.

Many counts were recorded for this clonotype. The V and J genes are TRBV7-6 and TRBJ2-5; TRBD1 matches 7 bases. Germline V gene lookup returns CDR1 SGHVS and CDR2 FNYEAQ. With V trimmed by 5 bases and J by 5 bases, 14 bases remained unmatched. The CDR3 has 16 amino acids. The CDR3 sequence: CASSPPGDRDRETQYF. CDR3 nucleotides: TGTGCCAGCAGCCCACCCGGAGACAGGGACCGGGAGACCCAGTACTTC.

The V and J genes are TRBV19 and TRBJ1-2, with D uncertain. Trimming removed 6 bases from V and 4 bases from J, with 9 bases in between. Germline CDR1 is LNHDA and CDR2 is SQIVND (reference sequence). This CDR3 contains 12 residues. The CDR3 DNA reads as TGTGCCAGTAGAACTTACCGCTATGGCTACACCTTC. Its protein product is CASRTYRYGYTF.

This clonotype was detected many times. The rearrangement joins TRBV27 to TRBJ2-1; the match to TRBD1 covers 7 bases. The junction had 5 bases not matched to a gene; V was cut back by 6 bases and J by 0 bases. Looked up from germline, CDR1 is MNHEY and CDR2 is SMNVEV (reference sequence). This CDR3 is 15 amino acids long. The CDR3 coding sequence is TGTGCCAGCAGACAGGGGACCGTCTCCTACAATGAGCAGTTCTTC. Translating gives CASRQGTVSYNEQFF.

Ten or more counts support this clonotype. The chain has TRBV10-3 and TRBJ1-1; 7 nucleotides line up with TRBD1. V trimming: 11 bases; J trimming: 0 bases; junction bases outside the gene matches: 15. The CDR3 has 16 amino acids. Per the germline V gene, CDR1 is ENHRY and CDR2 is SYGVKD. In DNA form, the CDR3 reads TGTGCCTCTCAGGCCGCAACAGGGGCGATGAACACTGAAGCTTTCTTT. Translated, it gives CASQAATGAMNTEAFF.

This clonotype showed up many times. The CDR3 loop reads CASSLHGSTYEQYF. The CDR3 DNA sequence: TGTGCCAGCAGCTTACACGGCAGTACCTACGAGCAGTACTTC. V gene TRBV7-2 combines with J gene TRBJ2-7; D is ambiguous. The CDR3 extends over 14 amino acids. Germline CDR1 SGHTA, CDR2 FQGNSA. The V gene lost 2 bases and the J gene lost 2 bases, with 10 bases spanning the gap.

Ten or more counts support this clonotype. DNA for the CDR3: TGTGCCAGCAGCTGGGACTGGAATCAGCCCCAGCATTTT. Translating it yields CASSWDWNQPQHF. J is TRBJ1-5 and V is TRBV11-2, with TRBD1 as a possible D gene (5 bases). This CDR3 region has 13 residues. Germline loops: CDR1 SGHAT, CDR2 FQNNGV. The germline V and J ends were trimmed by 4 bases and 4 bases, with 8 bases remaining between them. Using reference TRBV11-2 and TRBJ1-5 for the parts outside the CDR3, the full variable domain is EAGVAQSPRYKIIEKRQSVAFWCNPISGHATLYWYQQILGQGPKLLIQFQNNGVVDDSQLPKDRFSAERLKGVDSTLKIQPAKLEDSAVYLCASSWDWNQPQHFGDGTRLSIL.